This is a list of T cell receptor beta chains from one sample in a study of blood T cells in healthy people across ages. TCRdb ran MiXCR on the 5' RACE reads and lists one entry per CDR3 protein. The sample lists roughly 1,800,000 distinct CDR3 sequences, about 49% occurring once. The sequencing input was blood. These receptors were obtained from a woman in her forties in good health. CDR3s include the opening cysteine and the closing phenylalanine or tryptophan. A D gene is named only where the DNA matches it firmly. Not every row has a clone size; where given, it reads once, few, many or a size class.

d_call	j_call	v_call	clone_size	cdr3_aa	cdr3_nt
.	TRBJ2-1	TRBV27	.	CVTSRSSYNEQFF	TGTGTCACAAGCCGGAGCTCCTACAATGAGCAGTTCTTC
.	TRBJ2-1	TRBV13	.	CASIRGAWGSYNEQFF	TGTGCCAGCATCCGGGGGGCCTGGGGCTCCTACAATGAGCAGTTCTTC
TRBD1	TRBJ1-2	TRBV9	.	CARSVVIGGDGYTF	TGTGCCAGAAGCGTAGTTATAGGGGGCGATGGCTACACCTTC
.	TRBJ2-5	TRBV15	few	CATSSGYPGTQYF	TGTGCCACCAGCAGCGGGTACCCCGGGACCCAGTACTTC
.	TRBJ2-5	TRBV2	few	CASSGGTRETQYF	TGTGCCAGCAGTGGGGGGACTCGAGAGACCCAGTACTTC
TRBD1	TRBJ2-4	TRBV7-9	.	CASSRWTGVGNIQYF	TGTGCCAGCAGCCGTTGGACAGGGGTTGGAAACATTCAGTACTTC
.	TRBJ2-4	TRBV21-1	.	CASSIPTGAGQAKNIQYF	TGTGCCAGCAGCATACCGACCGGGGCAGGGCAAGCCAAAAACATTCAGTACTTC
.	TRBJ2-5	TRBV7-2	many	CASSSGQRQETQYF	TGTGCCAGCAGCTCCGGACAGAGACAAGAGACCCAGTACTTC
.	TRBJ2-3	TRBV9	.	CASSPWTDSTDTQYF	TGTGCCAGCAGCCCGTGGACAGATAGCACAGATACGCAGTATTTT
TRBD2	TRBJ2-1	TRBV28	.	CASRGSGGFFGEQFF	TGTGCCAGCAGGGGTAGCGGGGGGTTCTTCGGTGAGCAGTTCTTC
TRBD2	TRBJ2-3	TRBV4-2	.	CASSLPVGLAGGKSTDTQYF	TGTGCCAGCAGCCTTCCAGTGGGACTAGCGGGGGGAAAAAGCACAGATACGCAGTATTTT
TRBD2	TRBJ2-7	TRBV5-1	.	CASSLGGAGGLSYEQYF	TGCGCCAGCAGCTTGGGGGGAGCGGGGGGACTCTCCTACGAGCAGTACTTC
.	TRBJ2-1	TRBV29-1	few	CSVYRGQYNEQFF	TGCAGCGTCTATAGGGGCCAGTACAATGAGCAGTTCTTC
.	TRBJ1-6	TRBV3-1	.	CASSPTLGDSSLHF	TGTGCCAGCAGCCCAACTCTCGGGGATTCATCCCTCCACTTT
.	TRBJ1-2	TRBV7-9	few	CASSTFGTHYGYTF	TGTGCCAGCAGCACCTTCGGGACACACTATGGCTACACCTTC
TRBD1	TRBJ2-3	TRBV6-6	.	CASSYGTGKVADTQYF	TGTGCCAGCAGTTACGGGACAGGGAAAGTCGCAGATACGCAGTATTTT
.	TRBJ2-5	TRBV10-3	once	CAISESTEQASLNEQYF	TGTGCCATCAGTGAGTCGACCGAGCAGGCATCGCTCAATGAGCAGTACTTC
TRBD2	TRBJ2-3	TRBV7-3	.	CASSAGGPGTQYF	TGTGCCAGCAGTGCGGGGGGGCCTGGTACGCAGTATTTT
.	TRBJ2-1	TRBV28	.	CASRPIYNEQFF	TGTGCCAGCAGGCCGATATACAATGAGCAGTTCTTC
.	TRBJ1-1	TRBV4-3	.	CASSQEYTPTNTEAFF	TGCGCCAGCAGCCAAGAATACACTCCTACGAACACTGAAGCTTTCTTT
.	TRBJ1-2	TRBV29-1	.	CSGARMSRGYGYTF	TGCAGCGGGGCTCGGATGTCCCGGGGCTATGGCTACACCTTC
.	TRBJ2-5	TRBV20-1	few	CSARGLDQETQYF	TGCAGTGCTAGGGGACTGGACCAAGAGACCCAGTACTTC
TRBD1	TRBJ2-5	TRBV24-1	.	CATSDPRTGGAGETQYF	TGTGCCACCAGTGATCCTAGGACAGGGGGCGCGGGAGAGACCCAGTACTTC
TRBD2	TRBJ2-1	TRBV29-1	.	CSVGGLRGGSQETQFF	TGCAGCGTTGGGGGCCTCCGGGGGGGTTCTCAAGAGACCCAGTTCTTC
.	TRBJ2-7	TRBV28	few	CASRLSTALSYEQYF	TGTGCCAGCAGGCTGAGCACAGCTTTATCCTACGAGCAGTACTTC
TRBD2	TRBJ2-5	TRBV5-1	.	CASSLAGTSAETQYF	TGCGCCAGCAGCTTGGCCGGGACTAGCGCGGAGACCCAGTACTTC
TRBD2	TRBJ2-1	TRBV28	few	CASSSPSGDLNEQFF	TGTGCCAGCAGTTCTCCTAGCGGGGACCTGAATGAGCAGTTCTTC
.	TRBJ1-2	TRBV25-1	.	CASRSGGSDTF	TGTGCCAGCCGGAGTGGTGGGAGCGACACCTTC
TRBD1	TRBJ2-1	TRBV6-2/TRBV6-3	few	CASTEAIGTGSIHEQFF	TGTGCCAGCACCGAGGCAATAGGGACAGGGTCAATCCATGAGCAGTTCTTC
.	TRBJ1-2	TRBV25-1	few	CASSGLYYGYTF	TGTGCCAGCAGTGGCCTTTACTATGGCTACACCTTC
TRBD1	TRBJ1-2	TRBV7-2	.	CASSLAGTGGFTF	TGTGCCAGCAGCTTAGCAGGGACAGGGGGCTTCACCTTC
TRBD1	TRBJ2-7	TRBV7-6	many	CASSSPDRADEQYF	TGTGCCAGCAGCTCGCCGGACAGGGCAGACGAGCAGTACTTC
TRBD1	TRBJ1-2	TRBV5-1	.	CASSDTGGNYGYTF	TGCGCCAGCAGTGACACAGGGGGGAACTATGGCTACACCTTC
TRBD2	TRBJ2-7	TRBV7-9	.	CASSLKRGRYEQYF	TGTGCCAGCAGCTTAAAGCGGGGCCGATACGAGCAGTACTTC
.	TRBJ1-2	TRBV28	.	CASRPQVRGLYGYTF	TGTGCCAGCAGACCTCAAGTCAGGGGCTTGTATGGCTACACCTTC
TRBD2	TRBJ2-7	TRBV7-6	.	CASSLRGGSGAQYF	TGTGCCAGCAGCTTGCGCGGGGGATCTGGGGCCCAGTACTTC
.	TRBJ2-1	TRBV7-2	few	CASSLEWTNAVGFF	TGTGCCAGCAGCTTAGAGTGGACCAATGCCGTAGGGTTCTTC
.	TRBJ1-3	TRBV7-9	.	CASSPQGRPGNTIYF	TGTGCCAGCAGCCCACAGGGCAGGCCTGGAAACACCATATATTTT
.	TRBJ2-5	TRBV7-2	.	CASSLAADLVETQYF	TGTGCCAGCAGCTTAGCGGCGGACTTGGTCGAGACCCAGTACTTC
.	TRBJ2-7	TRBV7-2	few	CASSPLVQGLYEQYF	TGTGCCAGCAGCCCCCTTGTCCAGGGTCTTTACGAGCAGTACTTC
.	TRBJ1-5	TRBV6-2/TRBV6-3	.	CASSYLGAHSNQPQHF	TGTGCCAGCAGTTACCTCGGGGCACATAGCAATCAGCCCCAGCATTTT
TRBD2	TRBJ2-7	TRBV20-1	.	CSARVISGESYEQYF	TGCAGTGCTAGAGTCATCAGCGGGGAGTCCTACGAGCAGTACTTC
.	TRBJ2-1	TRBV5-1	.	CASSPKVTPRPHNEQFF	TGCGCCAGCAGCCCAAAGGTGACTCCCAGGCCCCACAATGAGCAGTTCTTC
TRBD1	TRBJ2-2	TRBV7-6	.	CASSTRQGSGELFF	TGTGCCAGCAGCACTCGACAGGGGAGCGGGGAGCTGTTTTTT
.	TRBJ1-4	TRBV14	.	CASSPLGAGRFEKLFF	TGTGCCAGCAGCCCCCTGGGGGCAGGGCGGTTTGAAAAACTGTTTTTT
.	TRBJ1-2	TRBV3-1	.	CASSQANTGGYTF	TGTGCCAGCAGCCAAGCTAACACCGGTGGCTACACCTTC
TRBD1	TRBJ2-3	TRBV7-2	few	CASSPRGPPADTQYF	TGTGCCAGCAGCCCTAGGGGGCCCCCAGCAGATACGCAGTATTTT
.	TRBJ1-5	TRBV21-1	once	CASSLRRDRHTEGNQPQHF	TGTGCCAGCAGCCTAAGGCGGGACAGGCACACCGAGGGCAATCAGCCCCAGCATTTT
.	TRBJ2-5	TRBV27	.	CASRGLPPQETQYF	TGTGCCAGCCGAGGACTGCCCCCACAAGAGACCCAGTACTTC
TRBD1	TRBJ1-2	TRBV6-5	many	CASSRTGNYGYTF	TGTGCCAGCAGTCGGACAGGGAACTATGGCTACACCTTC
.	TRBJ2-7	TRBV27	.	CASSPSLGPAVYEQYF	TGTGCCAGCAGTCCCTCACTCGGACCCGCTGTCTACGAGCAGTACTTC